The subject of this entry is one T cell receptor beta chain. Its antigen is currently not known. No clone much larger than this one lies a single base away; base qualities are absent. The source of the sample is a study of cytomegalovirus exposure and HLA in healthy donors (dated by TCRdb to between 2016 and 2019). Background for the entire study: A later analysis indicated that the roughly 120 validation repertoires were generated on the platform also employed for the 600 to 750 repertoires of the first cohort. The study aimed to test whether cataloging public T cell receptors could reveal signatures of past pathogen exposure. A separate validation cohort of over a hundred different subjects was used in addition to the roughly 700-subject first cohort. To predict cytomegalovirus infection status, the study combined high-throughput TCR immunosequencing, statistical association of individual TCRs with disease status, and machine learning. What the study reported, not specific to this receptor: A few of the identified cytomegalovirus-associated TCR beta chains were confirmed in vitro to be specific for cytomegalovirus antigens. The authors suggested that the approach could potentially be extended to other disease states and immunological phenotypes. The validation cohort had no HLA typing available for a later analysis, so co-occurrence within that cohort was assessed over all 130 or so repertoires. The classifier was reported to diagnose cytomegalovirus status with high specificity and sensitivity in both the original cohort and the validation cohort. A total of about 180 TCR beta chains were listed by the study as associated with cytomegalovirus. Most TCR sequences were observed very rarely across donors, whereas some public TCRs were present in many individuals. Of the cluster scores, approximately 95% were above 0 in a later analysis, which found that TCRs clustered in the first cohort also tended to co-occur in the 120 validation repertoires.

Receptor libraries were prepared by the immunoSEQ multiplex PCR assay. Per the authors' processing: A statistical classification framework was built to diagnose cytomegalovirus status from the catalog of TCR beta chain sequences. This is the immuneACCESS table as TCRdb keeps it, with only in-frame sequences that have V and J called. A part of the clones is gone; compared with another copy, unresolved V genes explain less than half, and the rest is unexplained. V and J calls and clone size are as listed in that table; D and trimming were resolved from the DNA. This sample gives roughly 300,000 clones in total; just over 85% of them show up just once. The ten largest clones take up around 0.84% of the sample. The donors were included in the validation cohort of roughly 130 subjects, a group kept apart from the roughly 700-subject first cohort. Compared with germline, V lacks 2 bases and J lacks 7 bases; bases without a gene match: 12. CDR1 and CDR2 are read off the germline V gene (reference sequence) as MNHEY and SMNVEV. From its cysteine to its phenylalanine, the CDR3 spans 16 amino acids. The DNA shown is the 48-base CDR3, in frame from base 1.

Sequenced sample: PBMCs. This clonotype originated in a young woman in good health and CMV-seronegative. The rearrangement joined TRBV27 to TRBJ1-2; 8 nucleotides in the junction match TRBD1. In nucleotide form, the sequence is TGTGCCAGCAGTTTAAACCCCGCGGACAGGGTGGCTGGCTACACCTTC. Its coded protein is CASSLNPADRVAGYTF.